The entry that follows covers one T cell receptor beta chain sequence. This clonotype has at least ten counts. Its antigen target is currently unknown. No base qualities exist here, and no much larger clone lies one base off it. The TCR beta CDR3 regions were amplified from RNA transcripts. The TCR CDR3 was subjected to a first round of RT-PCR using the HTBI primer set and the Qiagen OneStep RT-PCR kit. Libraries were constructed in a second round of multiplex PCR, after which size selection and purification were carried out. The libraries were sequenced on an Illumina HiSeq2000 using paired-end 100 bp reads. Concerning the study's data processing: SOAPnuke was used to process the raw data, with reads discarded if the reads contained adapters or uncalled bases, had a mean Phred below 15, or lacked an exact constant-primer or identifier match. High-quality paired reads were merged using COPE v1.2.5, and each unique nucleotide sequence was defined as a clonotype. MiTCR v1.1 was used to align the clonotypes against IMGT TRBV, TRBD and TRBJ reference segments. Analysis was restricted to V-J combinations with a frequency above 0.0001, which covered approximately 99% of repertoires. A TCS score was defined as the ratio between F50 (clonal expansion) and ExV (chaos), using BLOSUM62-based TCRdist between CDR3 peptides within each V-J. Welch's t-statistics and random forest reduced 514 V-J features to 13, which were used in a naive Bayes classifier (R e1071). The Morisita-Horn index was used to measure how similar the thyroid and blood repertoires were. TCRdb itself trimmed the public reads at Q25 with fastp, ran MiXCR and retained productive beta chains. A single entry per CDR3 protein holds the most common genes and DNA from its merged rows. TCRdb, rather than the study authors, made the V and J calls. For this sample the table gives 480,000 or so distinct CDR3 sequences, of which about 46% were detected only once. Around two fifths of the sample goes to the ten largest clones.

Patients with uncontrolled infections, other autoimmune diseases, pregnancy or lactation were excluded. Diagnoses were established on the basis of clinical symptoms, serum thyroxine and TRAb, thyroid ultrasound, and orbital computed tomography. Total RNA was extracted with Trizol reagent, and quality was checked on an Agilent 2100 Bioanalyzer. Inclusive of the bounding cysteine and phenylalanine, the CDR3 is 14 residues long. The sequence is cut down to CDR3 DNA, 42 bases in frame from base 1. V is reduced by 2 bases and J by 4 bases, leaving a spacing of 11 bases between them. For CDR1 and CDR2, the germline V gene lists SGHTA and FQGTGA. This specimen comes from a study of T cells in Graves' hyperthyroidism and ophthalmopathy (dated by TCRdb to between 2018 and 2020). For context, the study as a whole: To identify distinguishing TCR V-J signatures, a discovery cohort of around 100 patients was used, comprising some 45 with Graves' ophthalmopathy and roughly 60 with stable Graves' hyperthyroidism. Whether ophthalmopathy could be predicted prospectively was tested in an independent validation cohort made up of approximately 19 hyperthyroidism patients plus 17 patients who later progressed to ophthalmopathy. For training and testing, the roughly 93 patients in the discovery cohort were randomly divided in a 7:3 ratio. The study also compared thyroid tissue and blood T-cell repertoires from roughly six Graves' hyperthyroidism patients. Once sampling was done, hyperthyroidism patients were given methimazole at a starting dose of 30 mg daily, whereas ophthalmopathy patients were given high-dose intravenous methylprednisolone. TCR Vbeta CDR3 sequencing of roughly 140 peripheral blood samples (over 40 ophthalmopathy, about 80 hyperthyroidism and roughly 17 progressor patients) is reported in the paper.

What the authors observed across the whole study: A 13 V-J signature model separated ophthalmopathy from stable hyperthyroidism, with nearly 90% sensitivity and about 81% specificity in cross-validation and 80%/75% in testing. Most expanded thyroid clonotypes (frequency above 0.001) were also detected in blood, a finding suggesting that blood repertoires may reflect thyroid immune responses. In validation, the model predicted progression to ophthalmopathy a median of 6.5 months before onset, with over 60% sensitivity and roughly 79% specificity. Sample size was not statistically predetermined, and blinding of investigators to group allocation was not performed.

The chain couples TRBV7-3 to TRBJ1-1; possibly the D gene is TRBD1, per 6 matching bases. This TCR derives from an adult woman with Graves' disease, either hyperthyroidism or ophthalmopathy (not recorded which). Sequences were obtained from peripheral blood or thyroid tissue (not recorded which). The DNA sequence is as follows: TGTGCCAGCAGCTTAGGGGGGCAGGGCACTGAAGCTTTCTTT. It is translated as CASSLGGQGTEAFF.